This record concerns one TCR beta chain sequence. The sample belongs to a study of blood T cell repertoires in COVID-19. Study-wide background: The United States, Italy and Spain were the sources of the acute and convalescent COVID-19 samples.

Here immunoSEQ multiplex PCR was the method, and the copy in TCRdb shows in-frame clones only, minus some. The top ten clones hold roughly 4.3% of a sample with 400,000 to 550,000 clones, 85% to 90% of them seen once. With 0 bases removed from V and 6 bases from J, the gap between germline ends came to 8 bases. This CDR3 spans 13 amino acids. The germline gives CDR1 SNHLY, CDR2 FYNNEI. The specimen was peripheral blood. The receptor was isolated from a woman in her twenties or thirties with acute or convalescent COVID-19. The chain couples TRBV2 to TRBJ1-1; the D is unclear. CDR3 region: CASSEAERAEAFF. DNA for the CDR3: TGTGCCAGCAGTGAAGCAGAGCGCGCTGAAGCTTTCTTT.